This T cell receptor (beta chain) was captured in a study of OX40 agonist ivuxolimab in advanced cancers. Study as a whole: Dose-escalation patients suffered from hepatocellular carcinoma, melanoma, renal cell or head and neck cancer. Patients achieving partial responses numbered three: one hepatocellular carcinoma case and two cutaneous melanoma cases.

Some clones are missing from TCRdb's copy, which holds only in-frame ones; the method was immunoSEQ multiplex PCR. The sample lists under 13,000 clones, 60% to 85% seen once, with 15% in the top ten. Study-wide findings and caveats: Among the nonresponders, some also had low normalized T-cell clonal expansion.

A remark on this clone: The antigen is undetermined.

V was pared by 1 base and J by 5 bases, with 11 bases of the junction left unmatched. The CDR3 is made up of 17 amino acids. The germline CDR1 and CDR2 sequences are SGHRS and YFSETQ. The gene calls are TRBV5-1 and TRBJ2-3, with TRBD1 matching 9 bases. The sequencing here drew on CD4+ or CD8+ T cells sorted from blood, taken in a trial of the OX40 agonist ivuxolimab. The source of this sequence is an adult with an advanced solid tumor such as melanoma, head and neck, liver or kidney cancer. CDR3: CASSLRRDRVGGDTQYF. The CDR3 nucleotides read TGCGCCAGCAGCTTGAGGAGGGACAGGGTAGGAGGAGATACGCAGTATTTT.